This entry is about one TCR beta chain. The antigen remains undetermined. CDR1 is MNHNY, CDR2 SVGAGI, per germline (reference sequence). V was shortened by 3 bases and J by 5 bases, with 7 bases between the two germline ends. The CDR3 sequence is 12 residues long. This sample stems from a study of OX40 agonist ivuxolimab in advanced cancers. Libraries were prepared by immunoSEQ multiplex PCR; TCRdb keeps only in-frame clonotypes and omits some of them. The table records just under 85,000 clones, 84% of them present only once. Study conclusions and caveats: Relative to CD4+, CD8+ T cells held more expanded clones on average.

Here the sequenced sample was CD4+ or CD8+ T cells sorted from blood, taken in a trial of the OX40 agonist ivuxolimab. The J gene is TRBJ1-2, the V gene TRBV6-6, with D unresolved. The TCR originated in an adult with an advanced solid tumor such as melanoma, head and neck, liver or kidney cancer. The CDR3 coding sequence is TGTGCCAGCAGTTATTCGGCTTATGGCTACACCTTC. It is translated as CASSYSAYGYTF.